The T cell receptor (beta chain) described here comes from a study of T cell responses to AZD1222 COVID-19 vaccine. Data came from immunoSEQ multiplex PCR; TCRdb stores just in-frame clones and leaves some out. The table has around 170,000 clones, 85% to 90% seen once. The sequencing here drew on peripheral blood, taken 28 days after the second AZD1222 dose. The clonotype comes from an adult who received the AZD1222 COVID-19 vaccine.

The CDR3 bases are TGTGCCAGCAGCTTAGTGGCGGGCACTGAAGCTTTCTTT. It is translated as CASSLVAGTEAFF. The chain has TRBV11-2 and TRBJ1-1; D remains unclear. Germline-derived CDR1 and CDR2 are SGHAT and FQNNGV. V lost 1 base, J lost 4 bases, and 7 bases lay in between. CDR3 size: 13 residues. Full variable domain (missing parts from reference TRBV11-2 and TRBJ1-1): EAGVAQSPRYKIIEKRQSVAFWCNPISGHATLYWYQQILGQGPKLLIQFQNNGVVDDSQLPKDRFSAERLKGVDSTLKIQPAKLEDSAVYLCASSLVAGTEAFFGQGTRLTVV.